Below are 32 T cell receptor beta chains sequenced from a single sample in a study of relationships among human T cell subsets. From the CD45RA-negative fraction, anti-CD45RO beads picked out CD45RA-RO+ memory T cells. From mRNA, alpha and beta CDR3 regions were amplified using semiquantitative ARM-PCR. ARM-PCR used tagged nested gene-specific primers, then communal superprimers for exponential amplification. Via MiXCR, TCRdb re-called the multiplex PCR reads, giving one row per CDR3 protein. This table has thousands of distinct CDR3 sequences, roughly 55% appearing once. The sequenced sample was memory T cells sorted from blood. The receptors were sampled from a man aged 35-49 years in good health.

The chain recombines TRBV29-1 with TRBJ2-1; D is uncertain. CDR1 SQVTM and CDR2 ANQGSEA come from the germline V gene. Trimming took off 4 bases at V and 7 bases at J, with 14 bases between the two ends. This CDR3 is 13 amino acids long. The CDR3 protein is CSVVDPERNEQFF. CDR3 DNA: TGCAGCGTTGTAGACCCGGAGAGAAATGAGCAGTTCTTC.

The V gene is TRBV7-9, the J gene TRBJ2-2; 10 positions agree with TRBD1. Unmatched junction bases numbered 10, after V lost 7 bases and J lost 5 bases. The germline CDR1 and CDR2 sequences are SEHNR and FQNEAQ (reference sequence). The CDR3 runs to 16 residues. As DNA, the CDR3 is TGTGCCAGCACCAAACTCGGGACAGGGGTTACCGGGGAGCTGTTTTTT. Translated, it gives CASTKLGTGVTGELFF.

V is TRBV28 and J is TRBJ2-3, with D unclear. V was shortened by 5 bases and J by 3 bases, with 15 bases between the two germline ends. Germline V gives CDR1 MDHEN, CDR2 SYDVKM. The CDR3 has 15 residues. CDR3 protein: CASSVPKGGTDTQYF. The CDR3, as DNA: TGTGCCAGCAGTGTCCCGAAGGGCGGTACAGATACGCAGTATTTT.

The genes are TRBV28 and TRBJ2-1, with 7 bases lining up with TRBD2. There are 16 residues in the CDR3. Trimming took 7 bases from V and 12 from J; bases not matched to a gene: 21. CDR1 and CDR2 (germline): MDHEN, SYDVKM. CDR3 sequence (DNA): TGTGCCAGCATTACCGCCCCCGGACTAGAAGTTTTCGGGCAGTTCTTC. Amino acid sequence: CASITAPGLEVFGQFF.

By sample share, this clonotype is large. This chain links TRBV7-9 with TRBJ1-2; no clear D gene. Germline V gene sequence: CDR1 SEHNR, CDR2 FQNEAQ (reference sequence). Trimming stripped 0 bases from V and 2 bases from J, with 13 bases between. The CDR3 totals 16 residues. In DNA, the CDR3 is TGTGCCAGCAGCTTAGCGTCGCCCAGACAAAACTATGGCTACACCTTC. As protein: CASSLASPRQNYGYTF.

This rearrangement joins TRBV4-2 to TRBJ2-5; 11 bases fit TRBD2. This CDR3 contains 20 residues. V trimming: 4 bases; J trimming: 5 bases; junction bases outside the gene matches: 21. Germline values: CDR1 LGHNA, CDR2 YNFKEQ. The CDR3 loop reads CASSPLPGLAAPEEEETQYF. CDR3 bases: TGTGCCAGCAGCCCCCTTCCGGGACTAGCGGCCCCCGAGGAGGAGGAGACCCAGTACTTC.

The V and J genes are TRBV6-1 and TRBJ2-4; D is ambiguous. With 6 bases removed from V and 0 bases from J, the gap between germline ends came to 6 bases. Per the germline V gene, CDR1 is MNHNS and CDR2 is SASEGT. This CDR3 region has 13 residues. DNA for the CDR3: TGTGCCAGCAGGGTAGGAGCCAAAAACATTCAGTACTTC. Encoded protein: CASRVGAKNIQYF.

In its sample, this clonotype was seen a few times. The chain uses TRBV28 and TRBJ1-4; D is undetermined. Germline V gene lookup returns CDR1 MDHEN and CDR2 SYDVKM. The CDR3 runs to 14 residues. Trimming shortened V by 2 bases and J by 8 bases, and 12 bases separated the two germline ends. The CDR3 nucleotides are TGTGCCAGCAGTTTAGGAGGCGCTGGAGAAAAACTGTTTTTT. This encodes CASSLGGAGEKLFF.

The rearrangement joins TRBV18 to TRBJ2-7, with a possible D match to TRBD1 (6 bases). The CDR3 covers 15 residues. Germline V gene data show CDR1 as KGHSH and CDR2 as LQKENI. V lost 3 bases, J lost 3 bases, and 15 bases lay in between. The CDR3 DNA reads as TGTGCCAGCTCACCCGGATCGGACAGAAACTACGAGCAGTACTTC. This gives the protein CASSPGSDRNYEQYF.

This clonotype came up a few times. J is TRBJ2-7 and V is TRBV20-1; maybe TRBD1 (5 bases). CDR1 and CDR2 from the germline V gene are DFQATT and SNEGSKA (reference sequence). Trimming took 6 bases from V and 0 from J, leaving 9 bases between them. This CDR3 spans 12 amino acids. CDR3 amino acids: CSAETASYEQYF. CDR3 DNA sequence: TGCAGTGCGGAGACAGCCTCCTACGAGCAGTACTTC.

The genes are TRBV10-3 and TRBJ2-3; 7 bases map to TRBD1. This CDR3 is built from 16 residues. Germline CDR1 reads ENHRY; CDR2 reads SYGVKD. V lost 7 bases, J lost 6 bases, and 16 bases stayed unmatched. CDR3 DNA sequence: TGTGCCATCAACGACGCTACAGGGGCGTCTAGCGATACGCAGTATTTT. Its protein product is CAINDATGASSDTQYF.

This clonotype was counted a few times. V is TRBV11-1 and J is TRBJ2-1; possibly TRBD2 for D (5 bases). CDR3 length: 14 residues. Germline-derived CDR1 and CDR2 are SGHAT and FQDESV (reference sequence). Trimming removed 9 bases from V and 10 bases from J, with 22 bases in between. The CDR3 loop reads CASSGRRGLGEQFF. The CDR3 bases are TGTGCCAGTTCAGGAAGACGAGGGTTGGGAGAGCAGTTCTTC.

This rearrangement joins TRBV28 to TRBJ1-6; 10 bases align to TRBD1. This CDR3 region has 16 residues. The V segment lost 6 bases and the J segment 10 bases; nucleotides outside the gene matches: 12. Germline assignment: CDR1 MDHEN and CDR2 SYDVKM. The CDR3 DNA reads TGTGCCAGCAGCTCCATTAGGGGACAGGGGTCATCACCCCTCCACTTT. Protein: CASSSIRGQGSSPLHF. Filled out from reference TRBV28 and TRBJ1-6, the complete variable domain reads DVKVTQSSRYLVKRTGEKVFLECVQDMDHENMFWYRQDPGLGLRLIYFSYDVKMKEKGDIPEGYSVSREKKERFSLILESASTNQTSMYLCASSSIRGQGSSPLHFGNGTRLTVT.

The chain recombines TRBV18 with TRBJ2-7; D may match TRBD1 or TRBD2 (5 bases each). The germline CDR1 and CDR2 sequences are KGHSH and LQKENI. V gave up 6 bases and J gave up 5 bases, with 14 bases separating them. The CDR3 totals 13 residues. CDR3 loop: CASSSGTPDEQYF. The CDR3 nucleotides read TGTGCCAGCTCTTCAGGGACCCCCGACGAGCAGTACTTC.

The chain carries TRBV7-9 and TRBJ1-5; weak D call: TRBD1 (5 bases). The CDR3 totals 14 residues. Trimming left V 1 base short and J 7 bases short, with 11 bases between. Germline assignment: CDR1 SEHNR and CDR2 FQNEAQ (reference sequence). The CDR3 here is CASSLGGAGQPQHF. The CDR3 nucleotides are TGTGCCAGCAGCTTAGGTGGGGCAGGGCAGCCCCAGCATTTT.

The chain uses TRBV10-3 and TRBJ2-1, with D perhaps TRBD2 (6 bases). This CDR3 contains 11 residues. V lost 9 bases to trimming and J lost 8 bases, with 11 bases between them. Germline CDR1 reads ENHRY; CDR2 reads SYGVKD. The CDR3 DNA reads TGTGCCATTAAACGGAGGGATGAGCAGTTCTTC. Encoded protein: CAIKRRDEQFF.

The V gene is TRBV29-1, the J gene TRBJ2-2; D assignment may be TRBD1 or TRBD2 (5 bases each). The CDR3 totals 14 residues. V gave up 3 bases and J gave up 0 bases, with 8 bases separating them. In germline, CDR1 is SQVTM, CDR2 ANQGSEA. CDR3 loop: CSVDGTANTGELFF. In DNA, the CDR3 is TGCAGCGTTGACGGGACGGCGAACACCGGGGAGCTGTTTTTT.

This clonotype was seen once. The chain has TRBV2 and TRBJ2-1, with 11 positions matching TRBD2. CDR3 size: 15 residues. Trimming took 5 bases from V and 9 from J; bases not matched to a gene: 9. Germline V gene lookup returns CDR1 SNHLY and CDR2 FYNNEI. The DNA for the CDR3 is TGTGCCAGCAGTAGTACTAGCGGGAGAAGGGGTGAGCAGTTCTTC. Encoded protein: CASSSTSGRRGEQFF. Full variable domain (remainder filled in from reference TRBV2 and TRBJ2-1): EPEVTQTPSHQVTQMGQEVILRCVPISNHLYFYWYRQILGQKVEFLVSFYNNEISEKSEIFDDQFSVERPDGSNFTLKIRSTKLEDSAMYFCASSSTSGRRGEQFFGPGTRLTVL.

The J gene is TRBJ1-5, the V gene TRBV7-9; 10 bases are shared with TRBD1. CDR3 length: 13 residues. The trim removed 8 bases at V and 4 bases at J, leaving 2 bases unmatched. Per the germline V gene, CDR1 is SEHNR and CDR2 is FQNEAQ (reference sequence). The CDR3 DNA reads as TGTGCCAGCGCGGGACAGGGGAATCAGCCCCAGCATTTT. It codes for CASAGQGNQPQHF.

Within the sample, this clonotype is large. The V gene is TRBV20-1, the J gene TRBJ2-3, with TRBD1 matching over 7 bases. The V gene's germline CDR1 is DFQATT and CDR2 SNEGSKA (reference sequence). CDR3 length: 12 amino acids. Unmatched junction bases numbered 1, after V lost 3 bases and J lost 4 bases. The CDR3 here is CSASQGADTQYF. CDR3 bases: TGCAGTGCTAGCCAGGGGGCAGATACGCAGTATTTT.

The J gene is TRBJ2-7, the V gene TRBV11-3, with 7 bases identical to TRBD1. CDR1 is SGHNT and CDR2 is YENEEA in the germline V gene. The ends lost 5 bases at V and 2 bases at J; junction bases unmatched: 3. The CDR3 extends over 13 amino acids. As DNA, the CDR3 is TGTGCCAGCAGCACCGGGACAGCCTACGAGCAGTACTTC. Its translation: CASSTGTAYEQYF.

This clonotype has a handful of counts. The chain uses TRBV30 and TRBJ2-1; perhaps D is TRBD1 or TRBD2 (6 bases each). The CDR3 is 15 amino acids. V shed 5 bases and J shed 3 bases, with 17 bases lying between them. Per germline, CDR1 GTSNPN and CDR2 SVGIG (reference sequence). CDR3 bases: TGTGCCTGGTCCGGAGGGGGGAGTGACTACAATGAGCAGTTCTTC. It is translated as CAWSGGGSDYNEQFF.

This rearrangement joins TRBV20-1 to TRBJ2-7, with TRBD2 matching over 12 bases. V shed 3 bases and J 2 bases; nucleotides not matched to a gene: 8. Germline lookup yields CDR1 DFQATT and CDR2 SNEGSKA (reference sequence). The length of the CDR3 is 16 residues. CDR3 DNA sequence: TGCAGTGCTAGTCTCCTAGCGGGGGGGCGGCCCTACGAGCAGTACTTC. This gives the protein CSASLLAGGRPYEQYF.

This clonotype came up a few times. V gene TRBV6-1 combines with J gene TRBJ1-5; 8 nucleotides agree with TRBD1. V gave up 4 bases and J gave up 3 bases; unmatched junction bases: 2. The CDR3 consists of 14 residues. CDR1 and CDR2 from the germline V gene are MNHNS and SASEGT. The CDR3 reads CASSGQGANQPQHF. DNA of the CDR3: TGTGCCAGCAGTGGTCAGGGGGCCAATCAGCCCCAGCATTTT.

V and J are TRBV2 and TRBJ1-6, with 7 bases fitting TRBD1. Unmatched junction bases numbered 11, after V lost 8 bases and J lost 7 bases. The germline CDR1 and CDR2 sequences are SNHLY and FYNNEI. The CDR3 is 15 residues long. CDR3 DNA: TGTGCCAGCTCCATTAGGGACAGCCAGAATTCACCCCTCCACTTT. This codes for CASSIRDSQNSPLHF.

The chain links TRBV27 to TRBJ1-1; perhaps TRBD1 as D (5 bases). V was pared by 5 bases and J by 0 bases, with 13 bases between. Germline-derived CDR1 and CDR2 are MNHEY and SMNVEV (reference sequence). The CDR3 consists of 15 residues. The CDR3 DNA is TGTGCCAGCAGTGCTAGACAGATCATGAACACTGAAGCTTTCTTT. Amino acids: CASSARQIMNTEAFF.

V gene TRBV29-1 combines with J gene TRBJ2-1; the D gene is possibly TRBD1 (5 bases). Germline lookup yields CDR1 SQVTM and CDR2 ANQGSEA. Deletions cut 7 bases from V and 3 bases from J, with 7 bases between. This CDR3 contains 11 residues. The CDR3 spells CSAGNYNEQFF. In nucleotides, the CDR3 is TGCAGCGCAGGGAACTACAATGAGCAGTTCTTC.

The J gene is TRBJ2-3, the V gene TRBV10-3; 9 bases map to TRBD1. The V gene's germline CDR1 is ENHRY and CDR2 SYGVKD. The CDR3 spans 16 residues. V trimming: 6 bases; J trimming: 6 bases; junction bases outside the gene matches: 13. CDR3 sequence (DNA): TGTGCCATCAGCAAAACGGGACAGGGTGTGATGGATACGCAGTATTTT. Translation: CAISKTGQGVMDTQYF.

J is TRBJ1-5 and V is TRBV11-2; TRBD1 might be the D (5 bases). The germline V gene has CDR1 SGHAT and CDR2 FQNNGV. The CDR3 length is 13 residues. Trimming left V 5 bases short and J 5 bases short, with 10 bases between. The CDR3 DNA is TGTGCCAGCAGCCAGGACAATGATCAGCCCCAGCATTTT. This codes for CASSQDNDQPQHF. The variable domain in full, completed from reference TRBV11-2 and TRBJ1-5, reads EAGVAQSPRYKIIEKRQSVAFWCNPISGHATLYWYQQILGQGPKLLIQFQNNGVVDDSQLPKDRFSAERLKGVDSTLKIQPAKLEDSAVYLCASSQDNDQPQHFGDGTRLSIL.

A remark on this clonotype: The junction departs from the called germline gene at one end, perhaps through a read error. This chain uses TRBV5-4 with TRBJ1-1; 8 nucleotides agree with TRBD1. Germline V gives CDR1 SGHNT, CDR2 YYREEE (reference sequence). CDR3 length equals 14 residues. CDR3 amino acids: CASSPQGASTEAFF. Here the CDR3 DNA reads TGCGCCAGCAGCCCGCAGGGGGCGAGCACTGAAGCTTTCTTT.

This sequence joins TRBV5-1 and TRBJ2-3; a possible D gene is TRBD2 (6 bases). The germline V gene encodes CDR1 SGHRS and CDR2 YFSETQ. The length of the CDR3 is 16 residues. The V end was cut by 0 bases, the J end by 7 bases, with 18 bases between. For the CDR3, the DNA is TGCGCCAGCAGCTTGGATAGCGGTGGGAGTACGTATACGCAGTATTTT. This sequence encodes CASSLDSGGSTYTQYF.

This clonotype occurred a few times. The rearrangement uses TRBV11-3 and TRBJ2-3; possibly TRBD1 for D (5 bases). Trimming took off 2 bases at V and 2 bases at J, with 8 bases between the two ends. The CDR3 spans 14 residues. CDR1 is SGHNT, CDR2 YENEEA, per germline. DNA for the CDR3: TGTGCCAGCAGCTTACAGGGTCCCACAGATACGCAGTATTTT. Protein product: CASSLQGPTDTQYF. Drawing the rest from reference TRBV11-3 and TRBJ2-3, the complete variable domain is EAGVVQSPRYKIIEKKQPVAFWCNPISGHNTLYWYLQNLGQGPELLIRYENEEAVDDSQLPKDRFSAERLKGVDSTLKIQPAELGDSAVYLCASSLQGPTDTQYFGPGTRLTVL.